This section outlines one TCR beta chain sequence together with its context. Germline CDR1 and CDR2: SGDLS and YYNGEE. V was clipped by 4 bases and J by 1 base; unmatched bases: 6. There are 15 residues in the CDR3. Random hexamers were used to reverse transcribe 0.5 to 1 ug of RNA. TCR beta CDR3 was amplified by immunoSEQ covering 54 Vbeta and 13 Jbeta. TCRdb reprocessed the immunoSEQ multiplex PCR reads with MiXCR, giving one entry per CDR3 protein. This table holds around 180,000 distinct CDR3 sequences, approximately 93% found once. This sample was included in a study of CD8 T cells in Susac syndrome. Relapsing-remitting disease, either stable or active, was present in the multiple sclerosis controls, who were treatment-naive patients. The CD8+ and CD4+ T cells were negatively isolated, with the TEMRA cells enriched by FACS.

The TCR was taken from a human donor with multiple sclerosis. The chain has TRBV9 and TRBJ2-3; the match to TRBD1 covers 7 bases. Material for sequencing was CD4+ T cells from PBMCs. CDR3 nucleotides: TGTGCCAGCAGCCCACGACAGGGCGGCACAGATACGCAGTATTTT. Amino acids: CASSPRQGGTDTQYF. Full variable domain (remainder filled in from reference TRBV9 and TRBJ2-3): DSGVTQTPKHLITATGQRVTLRCSPRSGDLSVYWYQQSLDQGLQFLIQYYNGEERAKGNILERFSAQQFPDLHSELNLSSLELGDSALYFCASSPRQGGTDTQYFGPGTRLTVL.